This entry concerns a single T cell receptor (beta chain). Its specificity is unknown. These data are taken from a study of Tregs in tolerant kidney transplant recipients. Study-wide points: Biological reproducibility was not directly addressed, but technical replication error appeared minimal.

This CDR3 has 16 residues. The V end lost 2 bases, the J end lost 7 bases, and 18 bases lay between the germline ends. CDR1 and CDR2 from the germline V gene are MRHNA and SNTAGT. The nonmyeloablative bone marrow transplants came from related graft donors, with transient mixed chimerism. CD4+CD25+CD127- Tregs, CD4+CD25- non-Tregs, CD4 and CD8 cells were sorted. The data were produced by immunoSEQ multiplex PCR, yet TCRdb's version contains in-frame clones alone and is incomplete. Altogether 50,000 to 65,000 clones are present, around 87% being singletons, with the ten largest covering 3.5% to 4%. Source: CD4+ T cells from blood (PBMCs), taken 6 months after the transplant. The V and J genes are TRBV6-4 and TRBJ2-1, with a weak D call TRBD2 (6 bases). The TCR was taken from a human patient who received a combined kidney and bone marrow transplant. Some T cells may possibly be graft donor cells. CDR3: CASSDTGRERGNEQFF. CDR3 in DNA: TGTGCCAGCAGTGACACTGGCCGGGAACGGGGGAATGAGCAGTTCTTC.